The 27 T cell receptor beta chains presented below share a single source sample, sequenced in a study of blood T cells in healthy people across ages. Then a second PCR, running about 6 to 11 cycles, was carried out with a sample-barcoded 5' primer and a J-beta primer mix. TCRdb fed the 5' RACE reads into MiXCR, producing one record per CDR3 protein. The table has fewer than 900,000 distinct CDR3 sequences, 49% seen once; the top ten hold roughly 30%. The specimen sequenced was blood. The receptor source for this set is a woman aged 55-69 years in good health.

The genes are TRBV10-3 and TRBJ2-1; D perhaps matches TRBD2 (6 bases). CDR1 is ENHRY, CDR2 SYGVKD, per germline. Trimming removed 6 bases at V and 7 bases at J, with 10 bases between. The CDR3 contains 12 residues. The CDR3 is CAISGSWNEQFF. As DNA, the CDR3 is TGTGCCATCAGCGGGAGTTGGAATGAGCAGTTCTTC.

This clonotype was recorded once. This chain joins TRBV20-1 and TRBJ2-1; 7 bases align to TRBD1. The CDR3 length is 14 residues. Looked up from germline, CDR1 is DFQATT and CDR2 is SNEGSKA (reference sequence). V lost 2 bases and J lost 6; bases outside the gene matches: 7. The CDR3 nucleotides are TGCAGTGCTAGATGGGTAGCAGGGGGCAATGAGCAGTTCTTC. Its protein is CSARWVAGGNEQFF.

This clonotype was seen more than once but under ten times. V gene TRBV7-9 combines with J gene TRBJ2-7, with 10 bases fitting TRBD1. V shed 5 bases and J 3 bases; nucleotides not matched to a gene: 7. This CDR3 has 15 amino acids. Germline lookup yields CDR1 SEHNR and CDR2 FQNEAQ (reference sequence). The CDR3, as DNA: TGTGCCAGCAGCCCTCGGACAGGGGGGGTCTACGAGCAGTACTTC. It is translated as CASSPRTGGVYEQYF.

This clonotype has a handful of counts. The gene calls are TRBV7-3 and TRBJ2-3; possible D gene TRBD1, 6 bases. Germline assignment: CDR1 SGHTA and CDR2 FQGTGA. The CDR3 sequence is 18 residues long. The V and J ends lost 0 bases and 2 bases respectively, with 18 bases between them. The CDR3 coding sequence is TGTGCCAGCAGCTTAACGCCCGCTCTGTGGGACAACACAGATACGCAGTATTTT. It translates to CASSLTPALWDNTDTQYF. The whole variable domain, remainder taken from reference TRBV7-3 and TRBJ2-3, is GAGVSQTPSNKVTEKGKYVELRCDPISGHTALYWYRQSLGQGPEFLIYFQGTGAADDSGLPNDRFFAVRPEGSVSTLKIQRTERGDSAVYLCASSLTPALWDNTDTQYFGPGTRLTVL.

This chain links TRBV4-2 with TRBJ2-5; possibly TRBD1 for D (6 bases). The CDR3 runs 14 residues. V lost 2 bases to trimming and J lost 2 bases, with 9 bases between them. Germline V gives CDR1 LGHNA, CDR2 YNFKEQ. The CDR3 sequence: CASSQTGQQETQYF. The CDR3 nucleotides read TGTGCCAGCAGCCAAACCGGACAGCAAGAGACCCAGTACTTC.

V and J are TRBV5-1 and TRBJ2-1; 7 nucleotides align to TRBD1. The V and J ends lost 4 bases and 8 bases, in that order; junction bases with no gene match: 6. The CDR3 is 13 residues long. Germline V gene sequence: CDR1 SGHRS, CDR2 YFSETQ. Written as DNA, the CDR3 is TGCGCCAGCAGCGTAGGACAGGTCGATGAGCAGTTCTTC. Translation gives CASSVGQVDEQFF. The full variable domain, with the rest looked up from reference TRBV5-1 and TRBJ2-1, is KAGVTQTPRYLIKTRGQQVTLSCSPISGHRSVSWYQQTPGQGLQFLFEYFSETQRNKGNFPGRFSGRQFSNSRSEMNVSTLELGDSALYLCASSVGQVDEQFFGPGTRLTVL.

The V gene is TRBV6-2 or TRBV6-3, the J gene TRBJ2-4; D may correspond to TRBD1 or TRBD2 (5 bases each). Deletions cut 6 bases from V and 11 bases from J, with 14 bases between. The CDR3 spans 12 residues. CDR1 is MNHEY, CDR2 SVGEGT, per germline. The CDR3 loop is CASSDWDGFQYF. DNA for the CDR3: TGTGCCAGCAGCGACTGGGACGGGTTTCAGTACTTC.

Note on this clonotype: The junction departs from germline at one end; a sequencing error may be responsible. This chain links TRBV27 with TRBJ2-5; 9 bases map to TRBD1. Germline V CDR1 and CDR2: MNHEY, SMNVEV (reference sequence). The CDR3 has 13 residues. CDR3 protein: CTSSRDRARTQYF. DNA of the CDR3: TGTACCAGCAGCCGGGACAGGGCGCGGACCCAGTACTTC.

This clonotype was seen a single time. The chain links TRBV3-1 to TRBJ2-5, with TRBD2 identical over 7 bases. The DNA end is a closer match to TRBJ2-7, so the J assignment may be wrong. The CDR3 consists of 15 residues. Germline CDR1 is LGHDT and CDR2 is YNNKEL (reference sequence). This chain's CDR3 is CASSRRGGRVTEQYF. As DNA, the CDR3 is TGTGCCAGCAGCCGCCGCGGCGGGAGAGTCACCGAGCAGTACTTC.

This chain connects TRBV5-1 to TRBJ2-1; the match to TRBD2 covers 8 bases. Germline loops: CDR1 SGHRS, CDR2 YFSETQ. Trimming took 4 bases from V and 6 from J; bases not matched to a gene: 9. The CDR3 extends over 15 amino acids. CDR3 amino acids: CASSPHSGKSNEQFF. The DNA for the CDR3 is TGCGCCAGCAGCCCGCATAGCGGGAAGTCCAATGAGCAGTTCTTC.

This clonotype was picked up a small number of times. The chain employs TRBV28 and TRBJ2-1; D not resolved. The length of the CDR3 is 12 residues. The germline CDR1 and CDR2 sequences are MDHEN and SYDVKM. V was cut by 6 bases and J by 9 bases, with 12 bases left in between. The CDR3 coding sequence is TGTGCCAGCAGCACAAGCGTCGGTGAGCAGTTCTTC. It is translated as CASSTSVGEQFF.

The chain is built from TRBV7-3 and TRBJ2-7; D might be TRBD1 (5 bases). The CDR3 extends over 15 amino acids. CDR1 is SGHTA and CDR2 is FQGTGA in the germline V gene. V lost 5 bases and J lost 0, with 14 bases in between. The DNA for the CDR3 is TGTGCCAGCAGCCAGGGCTCAGGCTTCTCCTACGAGCAGTACTTC. Protein sequence: CASSQGSGFSYEQYF.

This clonotype was seen a handful of times. The chain combines TRBV28 with TRBJ1-1; D is undetermined. Deletions cut 7 bases from V and 5 bases from J, with 14 bases between. Germline V gene lookup returns CDR1 MDHEN and CDR2 SYDVKM. The CDR3 length is 13 residues. The DNA for the CDR3 is TGTGCCAGCAACTCAAATCGGGGAACTGAAGCTTTCTTT. Encoded protein: CASNSNRGTEAFF.

This chain joins TRBV20-1 and TRBJ1-1; D may be TRBD1 (5 bases). Germline CDR1 DFQATT, CDR2 SNEGSKA (reference sequence). With 5 bases removed from V and 0 bases from J, the gap between germline ends came to 10 bases. The CDR3 loop spans 13 amino acids. CDR3 DNA sequence: TGCAGTGCTGTAGGACAAATGAACACTGAAGCTTTCTTT. Protein: CSAVGQMNTEAFF.

This chain uses TRBV12-3 or TRBV12-4 with TRBJ2-1, with TRBD1 matching over 10 bases. This CDR3 region has 13 residues. J was trimmed by 7 bases and V by 5 bases; bases with no gene match: 2. In DNA form, the CDR3 reads TGTGCCAGCAGTCGGGACAGGGGTAATGAGCAGTTCTTC. Its translation: CASSRDRGNEQFF.

This clonotype has at least ten counts. The gene calls are TRBV2 and TRBJ1-1; a possible D gene is TRBD1 (5 bases). Between the trimmed V and J ends, which lost 7 bases and 10 bases, there was a span of 13 bases. The length of the CDR3 is 11 residues. Germline CDR1 is SNHLY and CDR2 is FYNNEI. CDR3 sequence (DNA): TGTGCCAGCAAGCAGGGAGTAGGAGCTTTCTTT. Translation: CASKQGVGAFF.

This clonotype was seen repeatedly, ten times or more. This chain connects TRBV7-2 to TRBJ2-7; maybe TRBD2 (6 bases). This CDR3 is built from 13 residues. Germline values: CDR1 SGHTA, CDR2 FQGNSA. The germline V and J ends were trimmed by 2 bases and 4 bases, with 9 bases remaining between them. The CDR3 DNA sequence: TGTGCCAGCAGCTTACGGGAGCTGTACGAGCAGTACTTC. Encoded protein: CASSLRELYEQYF.

This chain uses TRBV28 with TRBJ2-1, with TRBD2 matching over 7 bases. The J call could be wrong; TRBJ2-7 is a better fit for the DNA end. CDR1 is MDHEN and CDR2 is SYDVKM in the germline V gene. The CDR3 is made up of 16 amino acids. In nucleotides, the CDR3 is TGTGCCAGCATCTCACGGGGCGGGAGCTCCTACAATGAGCAGTACTTC. It yields the protein CASISRGGSSYNEQYF.

In the case of this clonotype: Germline and junction disagree at one end, which may indicate a read error. The chain couples TRBV20-1 to TRBJ1-2, with TRBD1 as a possible D gene (5 bases). Per the germline V gene, CDR1 is DFQATT and CDR2 is SNEGSKA (reference sequence). This CDR3 comprises 12 residues. CDR3 sequence reads: CSARMGDYGYTF. In DNA, the CDR3 is TGTAGTGCTAGGATGGGGGACTACGGCTACACCTTC.

This chain uses TRBV7-2 with TRBJ1-5; D gene unclear. Germline assignment: CDR1 SGHTA and CDR2 FQGNSA. The CDR3 covers 14 residues. The V end lost 0 bases, the J end lost 3 bases, and 6 bases lay between the germline ends. In nucleotides, the CDR3 is TGTGCCAGCAGCTTAGCAGGGTTCAATCAGCCCCAGCATTTT. Protein: CASSLAGFNQPQHF.

The gene calls are TRBV29-1 and TRBJ1-2; D is uncertain. This CDR3 comprises 14 residues. Germline values: CDR1 SQVTM, CDR2 ANQGSEA. V was trimmed by 0 bases and J by 7 bases, leaving 15 bases between them. The CDR3 sequence is CSVEDLGDPRGYTF. In DNA form, the CDR3 reads TGCAGCGTTGAAGATTTGGGAGACCCACGTGGCTACACCTTC. The full variable domain, its missing parts supplied by reference TRBV29-1 and TRBJ1-2, is SAVISQKPSRDICQRGTSLTIQCQVDSQVTMMFWYRQQPGQSLTLIATANQGSEATYESGFVIDKFPISRPNLTFSTLTVSNMSPEDSSIYLCSVEDLGDPRGYTFGSGTRLTVV.

This clonotype showed up many times. This chain joins TRBV29-1 and TRBJ2-7, with TRBD1 matching over 9 bases. The CDR3 sequence is 15 residues long. Germline assignment: CDR1 SQVTM and CDR2 ANQGSEA. The V gene end was trimmed by 7 bases and the J gene end by 2 bases; junction bases not matched to a gene: 12. CDR3 in amino acids: CSAGTSGQGPYEQYF. Written as DNA, the CDR3 is TGCAGCGCGGGCACTTCAGGACAGGGGCCCTACGAGCAGTACTTC.

The chain is built from TRBV20-1 and TRBJ1-1; no clear D. The V end lost 6 bases, the J end lost 4 bases, and 18 bases lay between the germline ends. CDR1 DFQATT and CDR2 SNEGSKA come from the germline V gene (reference sequence). The CDR3 extends over 14 amino acids. The CDR3 reads CSAPPRAVGTEAFF. For the CDR3, the DNA is TGCAGTGCCCCCCCTAGGGCCGTGGGCACTGAAGCTTTCTTT.

The chain has TRBV7-9 and TRBJ2-7; possibly TRBD2 for D (6 bases). Trimming removed 5 bases at V and 3 bases at J, with 11 bases between. This CDR3 contains 13 residues. Germline lookup yields CDR1 SEHNR and CDR2 FQNEAQ (reference sequence). The CDR3, as DNA: TGTGCCAGCAGCCCGCGGAGGGGCTACGAGCAGTACTTC. This sequence encodes CASSPRRGYEQYF.

This clonotype was observed at least ten times. The chain joins TRBV7-2 to TRBJ2-4; maybe TRBD2 (5 bases). The CDR3 consists of 14 residues. Germline V lookup: CDR1 SGHTA, CDR2 FQGNSA. V gave up 1 base and J gave up 8 bases, with 12 bases separating them. CDR3 nucleotide sequence: TGTGCCAGCAGCTTAGTAACTAGTGGGGACATTCAGTACTTC. It translates to CASSLVTSGDIQYF.

V gene TRBV4-3 combines with J gene TRBJ2-1, with 9 bases aligning to TRBD1. The V and J ends lost 3 bases and 4 bases, in that order; junction bases with no gene match: 4. Germline CDR1 LGHNA, CDR2 YSLEER. This CDR3 region has 15 residues. CDR3 sequence reads: CASSHRQGDYNEQFF. The CDR3 DNA is TGCGCCAGCAGCCACCGACAGGGGGATTACAATGAGCAGTTCTTC.

The chain recombines TRBV4-3 with TRBJ2-1; 8 bases match TRBD2. With 3 bases clipped from V and 2 bases from J, the junction kept 6 bases outside the gene matches. CDR1 is LGHNA, CDR2 YSLEER, per germline. The CDR3 runs 16 residues. CDR3 residues: CASSHSLREAYNEQFF. CDR3 sequence (DNA): TGCGCCAGCAGCCACTCACTGCGGGAGGCCTACAATGAGCAGTTCTTC.